Listed below are T cell receptor beta chains from one sample, sequenced in a study of T cell changes during pregnancy in multiple sclerosis. Profiled with immunoSEQ multiplex PCR; TCRdb holds only in-frame clones, not every one. The sample has 26,000 or so clones, roughly 89% seen once; the top ten hold roughly 17%. Sequencing was performed on CD8+ T cells from peripheral blood mononuclear cells, taken in the second trimester of pregnancy. Receptor source: a female donor with multiple sclerosis, enrolled in a pregnancy study. The CDR3 runs from the conserved cysteine through the conserved F or W. D genes are given only for firm matches. Not every row has a clone size; where given, it reads once, few, many or a size class.

d_call clone_size j_call v_call cdr3_nt cdr3_aa
TRBD1 many TRBJ1-2 TRBV28 TGTGCCAGCAGGGACAGGGAAGGGGGGGGGTATGGCTACACCTTC CASRDREGGGYGYTF
- few TRBJ1-2 TRBV25-1 TGTGCCAGCAGTGAATCAACAGGGTCAGGCTACACCTTC CASSESTGSGYTF
- - TRBJ2-1 TRBV11-2 TGTGCCAGCAGCTTAGGACAGTTGGGTGAGCAGTTCTTC CASSLGQLGEQFF
TRBD2 once TRBJ2-1 TRBV25-1 TGTGCCAGCAGTGTCCTAGCGGTCAATGAGCAGTTCTTC CASSVLAVNEQFF
- once TRBJ2-3 TRBV18 TGTGCCAGCTCCTTGTACTCTAGCACAGATACGCAGTATTTT CASSLYSSTDTQYF
- - TRBJ2-3 TRBV6-5 TGTGCCAGCAGTTACTCGAGGGTTTTTTCCACAGATACGCAGTATTTT CASSYSRVFSTDTQYF
TRBD2 - TRBJ2-1 TRBV29-1 TGCAGCGCCGGGGGAGGAACCGGGGGGAATGAGCAGTTCTTC CSAGGGTGGNEQFF
TRBD2 few TRBJ2-7 TRBV10-3 TGTGCCAGCACCGGGACTAGTGCGCACGAGCAGTACTTC CASTGTSAHEQYF
- - TRBJ1-1 TRBV5-1 TGCGCCAGCAGCTTGGTTGAGGATGTCACTGAAGCTTTCTTT CASSLVEDVTEAFF
- - TRBJ2-1 TRBV19 TGTGCCAGTAGTGCAGGGTTGAGCTCCTACAATGAGCAGTTCTTC CASSAGLSSYNEQFF
TRBD2 - TRBJ2-3 TRBV27 TGTGCCAGCAATAAAGGACTAGCGGGCACAGATACGCAGTATTTT CASNKGLAGTDTQYF
TRBD2 once TRBJ2-4 TRBV5-8 TGTGCCAGCAGCCCGGGTTCCGGGGGGGGGCTAAACATTCAGTACTTC CASSPGSGGGLNIQYF
- - TRBJ1-5 TRBV19 TGTGCCAGTAGTCCCTATGGACATAGCAATCAGCCCCAGCATTTT CASSPYGHSNQPQHF
TRBD2 - TRBJ2-1 TRBV28 TGTGCCAGCAGTTTAAGGGGACTAGCGGTCAATGAGCAGTTCTTC CASSLRGLAVNEQFF
TRBD1 - TRBJ2-7 TRBV6-5 TGTGCCAGCAGTTACCGTGGCAGGGGGCTCGACGAGCAGTACTTC CASSYRGRGLDEQYF
- once TRBJ2-1 TRBV19 TGTGCCAGTAGTCTGGACACATACAATGAGCAGTTCTTC CASSLDTYNEQFF
- - TRBJ2-7 TRBV5-6 TGTGCCAGCAGCTTGGATTATCAAGGGGACGAGCAGTACTTC CASSLDYQGDEQYF